This T cell receptor (beta chain) was recovered during a study of shared clonotypes between healthy human individuals. Donors were healthy HIV-negative adults without recent acute infections or vaccinations. Everyone who donated was a Caucasian adult who lived in Nashville, Tennessee. Germline trimming cut 3 bases from V and 2 bases from J; bases unmatched to any gene: 4. The CDR3 covers 14 residues. Germline V gene sequence: CDR1 ENHRY, CDR2 SYGVKD. Spread over ten immunoSEQ deep assay plates, unsorted PBMC DNA underwent sequencing. Per the study methods: Owing to the provision of junction-only sequences devoid of quality scores by immunoSEQ, filtering differed. Profiled with immunoSEQ multiplex PCR; TCRdb holds only in-frame clones, not every one. From that table come the V and J calls and clone size; the DNA was used to work out D and trimming. The table has some 490,000 clones, 70% to 85% seen once.

This chain joins TRBV10-3 and TRBJ2-7; the match to TRBD1 covers 7 bases. This clonotype originated in a woman between 40 and 55 years old in good health. Some clones in this sample may be carry-over from other donors' samples. The sample taken for sequencing was PBMCs. The CDR3 nucleotides are TGTGCCATCAGTGAAGATAGGGGGCCCTACGAGCAGTACTTC. This sequence encodes CAISEDRGPYEQYF.